A single sample gave rise to the 12 T cell receptor beta chains below, sequenced in a study of tumor and adjacent non-tumor tissue in lung cancer. The template was RNA from unsorted bulk tissue. A modified ARM-PCR protocol with three rounds of nested PCR amplified TCRbeta. TCRdb used MiXCR to reprocess the multiplex PCR reads, holding one entry per CDR3 protein. The sample includes 130,000 or so distinct CDR3 sequences, approximately 71% seen only once; the top ten take about 13%. The sample was lung tumor tissue. All receptors come from a man aged 25-40 years with non-small cell lung cancer.

Regarding this clonotype: Germline and junction disagree at one end, which may indicate a read error. This chain joins TRBV13 and TRBJ1-4, with 10 bases identical to TRBD1. There are 15 residues in the CDR3. From germline, CDR1 is PRHDT and CDR2 FYEKMQ (reference sequence). The CDR3, as DNA: TGTGCCAGCAGGTTAGGGACAGGGGCTAATGAAAAACTGTTTTTT. It is translated as CASRLGTGANEKLFF.

A word on this clonotype: Relative to the germline gene, one junction end is altered; a read error may explain this. This chain links TRBV12-3 or TRBV12-4 with TRBJ2-1; D remains ambiguous. CDR3 length equals 14 residues. The CDR3: CTSSPLETDNEQFF. The CDR3 DNA sequence: TGTACCAGCAGCCCATTGGAGACTGATAATGAGCAGTTCTTC.

To note about this clonotype: The junction and the germline gene differ at one end; a read error may be behind it. The V gene is TRBV20-1, the J gene TRBJ2-5; D gene unclear. CDR1 is DFQATT, CDR2 SNEGSKA, per germline (reference sequence). This CDR3 has 13 amino acids. CDR3 coding DNA: TGCAGTGCTAGAGGCCCCCATAGAGAGACCCGGTACTTC. Its translation: CSARGPHRETRYF.

The V and J genes are TRBV5-6 and TRBJ1-1; tentatively, D is TRBD1 (5 bases). The germline V gene has CDR1 SGHDT and CDR2 YYEEEE. V lost 8 bases to trimming and J lost 8 bases, with 22 bases between them. This CDR3 has 14 residues. Here the CDR3 DNA reads TGTGCCAGTAGGGGTGAGGGCGGGGACCAGGAAGCTTTCTTT. Translated: CASRGEGGDQEAFF.

With respect to this clonotype: Lacking the conserved final phenylalanine or tryptophan, this CDR3 likely reflects a read error. The chain couples TRBV6-1 to TRBJ2-7, with a weak D call TRBD2 (5 bases). Germline lookup yields CDR1 MNHNS and CDR2 SASEGT. The CDR3 length is 13 residues. The V end lost 2 bases, the J end lost 7 bases, and 12 bases lay between the germline ends. The CDR3 region is CASSELPSYEQYL. CDR3 nucleotide sequence: TGTGCCAGCAGTGAACTGCCTAGCTATGAGCAGTACTTA.

Concerning this clonotype: Likely a read error: the CDR3 ends without its conserved phenylalanine or tryptophan. The chain links TRBV20-1 to TRBJ2-1; no firm D call. Deletions cut 6 bases from V and 5 bases from J, with 17 bases between. Per the germline V gene, CDR1 is DFQATT and CDR2 is SNEGSKA (reference sequence). The CDR3 consists of 14 residues. The CDR3 reads CSARQPRGHNEQFY. CDR3 DNA sequence: TGCAGTGCCCGACAACCGCGAGGACACAATGAGCAGTTCTAC.

This clonotype was recorded once. Lacking the conserved final phenylalanine or tryptophan, this CDR3 likely reflects a read error. The chain combines TRBV20-1 with TRBJ1-3; 8 bases align to TRBD1. This CDR3 region has 15 residues. The junction had 3 bases not matched to a gene; V was cut back by 0 bases and J by 2 bases. Germline loops: CDR1 DFQATT, CDR2 SNEGSKA (reference sequence). The CDR3 nucleotides read TGCAGTGCTAGAGAGGAGACAGGGGCTGGAAACACCATATATTCT. Its translation: CSAREETGAGNTIYS.

Note on this clonotype: The CDR3 does not close with the conserved phenylalanine or tryptophan, likely indicating a read error. The CDR3 sequence is CSAKRGRWVTEAFV. CDR3 in DNA: TGTAGTGCTAAGAGGGGGCGCTGGGTCACTGAAGCTTTCGTT. The J gene is TRBJ1-1, the V gene TRBV20-1; 7 positions match TRBD1. CDR3 size: 14 residues. In germline, CDR1 is DFQATT, CDR2 SNEGSKA (reference sequence).

Worth noting for this clonotype: The junction differs from germline at one of its ends, possibly a read error. The chain joins TRBV4-2 to TRBJ2-2; TRBD1 or TRBD2 may be the D gene (6 bases each). The germline CDR1 and CDR2 sequences are LGHNA and YNFKEQ. The CDR3 has 17 residues. The chain's CDR3 is CVSSQGGRTVEHRELLF. The DNA for the CDR3 is TGCGTCAGCAGCCAAGGGGGGCGGACAGTGGAACACCGGGAGCTGTTATTT.

The sample holds many counts of this clonotype. The chain recombines TRBV20-1 with TRBJ2-1; 9 bases line up with TRBD1. The J segment lost 4 bases and the V segment lost 5 bases, leaving 6 bases of the junction unmatched. This CDR3 is built from 14 residues. Germline V lookup: CDR1 DFQATT, CDR2 SNEGSKA (reference sequence). This CDR3 reads CSARRDRAYNEQFF. DNA for the CDR3: TGCAGTGCTCGCCGGGACAGGGCGTACAATGAGCAGTTCTTC.

With respect to this clonotype: One base away lies a much larger clone, so this may be a sequencing read error. Without the conserved terminal phenylalanine or tryptophan, this CDR3 likely stems from a read error. The chain combines TRBV11-3 with TRBJ2-1, with 9 nucleotides matching TRBD2. The DNA matches TRBJ2-7 better at its end, which makes the J call doubtful. This CDR3 has 15 amino acids. Germline lookup yields CDR1 SGHNT and CDR2 YENEEA. The CDR3 DNA reads TGTGCCAGCAGCTTAGAGGGGACTAGCCCGTCTGAGCAGTACCTC. The encoded protein is CASSLEGTSPSEQYL.

With respect to this clonotype: A junction boundary mismatches the germline segment, possibly from a read error. This chain joins TRBV11-1 and TRBJ2-7; tentative D call: TRBD1 (8 bases). Germline V gene lookup returns CDR1 SGHAT and CDR2 FQDESV (reference sequence). The CDR3 length is 15 residues. CDR3 DNA: TGTGCCAGCTGCTTCCGGACAGGGAGGGCCTACGTGCAGTACTTC. Translation gives CASCFRTGRAYVQYF.